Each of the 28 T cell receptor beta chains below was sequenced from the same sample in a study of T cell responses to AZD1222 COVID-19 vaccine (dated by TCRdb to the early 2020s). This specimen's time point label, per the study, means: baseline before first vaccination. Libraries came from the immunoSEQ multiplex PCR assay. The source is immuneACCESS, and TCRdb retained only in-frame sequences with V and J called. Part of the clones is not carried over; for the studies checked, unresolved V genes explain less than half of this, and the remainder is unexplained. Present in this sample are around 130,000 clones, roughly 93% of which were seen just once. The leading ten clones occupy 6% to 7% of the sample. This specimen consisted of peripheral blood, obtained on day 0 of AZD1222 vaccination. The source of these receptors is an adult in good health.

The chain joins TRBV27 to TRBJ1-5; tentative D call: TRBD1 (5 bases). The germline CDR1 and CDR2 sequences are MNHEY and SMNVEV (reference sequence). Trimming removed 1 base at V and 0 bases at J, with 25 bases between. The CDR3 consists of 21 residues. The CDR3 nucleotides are TGTGCCAGCAGTTTATTTGCAGGGCAACCATCAGCCCCATATAGCAATCAGCCCCAGCATTTT. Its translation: CASSLFAGQPSAPYSNQPQHF.

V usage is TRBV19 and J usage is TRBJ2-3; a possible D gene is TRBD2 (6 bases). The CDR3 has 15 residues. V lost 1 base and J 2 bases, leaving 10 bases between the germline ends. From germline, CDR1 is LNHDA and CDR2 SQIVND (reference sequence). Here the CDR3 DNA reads TGTGCCAGTAGTATAGGCGGCGGGGTCACAGATACGCAGTATTTT. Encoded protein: CASSIGGGVTDTQYF.

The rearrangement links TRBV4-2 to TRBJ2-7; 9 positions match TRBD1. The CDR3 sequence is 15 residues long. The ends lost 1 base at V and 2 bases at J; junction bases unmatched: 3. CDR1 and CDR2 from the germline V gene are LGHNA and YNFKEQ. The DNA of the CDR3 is TGTGCCAGCAGCCAAGCATGGGACAGGGCCTACGAGCAGTACTTC. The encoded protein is CASSQAWDRAYEQYF.

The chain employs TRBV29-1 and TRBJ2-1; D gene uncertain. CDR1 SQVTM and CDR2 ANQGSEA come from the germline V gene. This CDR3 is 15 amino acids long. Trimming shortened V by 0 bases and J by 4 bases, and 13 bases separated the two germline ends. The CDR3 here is CSVEEGLARYNEQFF. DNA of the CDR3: TGCAGCGTTGAAGAGGGCCTGGCTAGATACAATGAGCAGTTCTTC.

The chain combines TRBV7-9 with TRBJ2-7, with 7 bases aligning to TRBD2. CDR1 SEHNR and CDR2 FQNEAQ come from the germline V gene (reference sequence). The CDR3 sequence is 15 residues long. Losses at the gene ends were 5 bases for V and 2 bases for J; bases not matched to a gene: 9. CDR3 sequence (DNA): TGTGCCAGCAGCCAAAGGTCGGGGGGAACCTACGAGCAGTACTTC. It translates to CASSQRSGGTYEQYF.

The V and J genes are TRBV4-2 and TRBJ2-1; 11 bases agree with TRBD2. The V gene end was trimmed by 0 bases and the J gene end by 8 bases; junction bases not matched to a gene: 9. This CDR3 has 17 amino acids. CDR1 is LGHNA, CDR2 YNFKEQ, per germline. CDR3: CASSQDLDSGRVDEQFF. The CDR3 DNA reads TGTGCCAGCAGCCAAGATCTCGATAGCGGGAGGGTAGATGAGCAGTTCTTC.

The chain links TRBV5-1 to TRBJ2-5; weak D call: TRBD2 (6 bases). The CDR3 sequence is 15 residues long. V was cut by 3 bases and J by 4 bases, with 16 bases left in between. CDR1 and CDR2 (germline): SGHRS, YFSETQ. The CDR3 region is CASSYSGAPPETQYF. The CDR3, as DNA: TGCGCCAGCAGCTACTCGGGAGCCCCCCCAGAGACCCAGTACTTC.

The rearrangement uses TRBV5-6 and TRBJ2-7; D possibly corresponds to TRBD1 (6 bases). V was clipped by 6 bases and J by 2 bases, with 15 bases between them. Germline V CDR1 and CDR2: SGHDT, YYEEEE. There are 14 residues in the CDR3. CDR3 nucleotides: TGTGCCAGCACCGAGTGGGACAACACCTACGAGCAGTACTTC. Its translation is CASTEWDNTYEQYF.

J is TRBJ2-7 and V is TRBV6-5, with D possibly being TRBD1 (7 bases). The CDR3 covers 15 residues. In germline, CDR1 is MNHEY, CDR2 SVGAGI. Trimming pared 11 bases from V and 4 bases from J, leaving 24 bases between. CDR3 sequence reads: CAARRGNRGPYEQYF. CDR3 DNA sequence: TGTGCCGCCAGACGGGGGAACAGGGGTCCATACGAGCAGTACTTC.

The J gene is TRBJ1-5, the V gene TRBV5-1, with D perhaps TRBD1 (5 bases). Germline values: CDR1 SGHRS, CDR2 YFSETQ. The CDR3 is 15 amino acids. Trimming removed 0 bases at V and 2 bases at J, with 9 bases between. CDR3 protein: CASSLDGRGNQPQHF. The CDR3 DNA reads TGCGCCAGCAGCTTGGATGGCAGGGGCAATCAGCCCCAGCATTTT. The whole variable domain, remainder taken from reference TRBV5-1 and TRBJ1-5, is KAGVTQTPRYLIKTRGQQVTLSCSPISGHRSVSWYQQTPGQGLQFLFEYFSETQRNKGNFPGRFSGRQFSNSRSEMNVSTLELGDSALYLCASSLDGRGNQPQHFGDGTRLSIL.

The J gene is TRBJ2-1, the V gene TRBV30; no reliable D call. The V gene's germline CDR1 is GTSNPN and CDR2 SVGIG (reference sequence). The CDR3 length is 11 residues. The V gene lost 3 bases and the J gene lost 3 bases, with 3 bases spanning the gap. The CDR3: CAWRHYNEQFF. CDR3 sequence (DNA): TGTGCCTGGAGACACTACAATGAGCAGTTCTTC.

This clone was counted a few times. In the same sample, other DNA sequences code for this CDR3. In DNA form, the CDR3 reads TGTGCCAGCAGTTACGGGGAGACCCAGTACTTC. Translation gives CASSYGETQYF. The chain combines TRBV6-5 with TRBJ2-5; D is unclear. The CDR3 sequence is 11 residues long. The V end lost 2 bases, the J end lost 5 bases, and 3 bases lay between the germline ends. Germline V gene sequence: CDR1 MNHEY, CDR2 SVGAGI.

The CDR3 DNA reads as TGTGCCAGCAGCGTAGGGACAGGCACAGATACGCAGTATTTT. The encoded protein is CASSVGTGTDTQYF. The V gene is TRBV9, the J gene TRBJ2-3, with D tentatively TRBD1 (6 bases). CDR3 size: 14 residues. Germline CDR1 is SGDLS and CDR2 is YYNGEE. Trimming stripped 0 bases from V and 1 base from J, with 6 bases between.

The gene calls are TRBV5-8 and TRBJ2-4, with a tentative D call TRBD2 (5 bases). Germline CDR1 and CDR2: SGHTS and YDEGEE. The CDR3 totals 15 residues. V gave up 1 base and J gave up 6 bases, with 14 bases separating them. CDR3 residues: CASSLLRDRGNIQYF. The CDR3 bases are TGTGCCAGCAGCTTGTTGAGGGATCGCGGAAACATTCAGTACTTC.

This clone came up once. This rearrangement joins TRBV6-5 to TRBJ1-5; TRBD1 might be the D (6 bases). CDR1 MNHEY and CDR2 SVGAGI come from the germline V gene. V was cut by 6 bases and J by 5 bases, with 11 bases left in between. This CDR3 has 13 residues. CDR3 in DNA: TGTGCCAGCAGAACGGACAGCCATCAGCCCCAGCATTTT. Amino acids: CASRTDSHQPQHF.

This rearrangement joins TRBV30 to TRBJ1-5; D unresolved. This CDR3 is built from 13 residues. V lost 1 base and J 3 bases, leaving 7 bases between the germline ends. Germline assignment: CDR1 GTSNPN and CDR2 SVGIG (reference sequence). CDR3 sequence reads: CAWSDTTNQPQHF. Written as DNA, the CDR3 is TGTGCCTGGAGTGACACAACCAATCAGCCCCAGCATTTT.

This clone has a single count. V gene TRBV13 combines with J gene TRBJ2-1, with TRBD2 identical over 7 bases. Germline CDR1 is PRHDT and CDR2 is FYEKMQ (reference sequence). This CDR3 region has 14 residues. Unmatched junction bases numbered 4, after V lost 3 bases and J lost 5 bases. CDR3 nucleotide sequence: TGTGCCAGCAGCTTTACCCTAGCGGACAATGAGCAGTTCTTC. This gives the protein CASSFTLADNEQFF.

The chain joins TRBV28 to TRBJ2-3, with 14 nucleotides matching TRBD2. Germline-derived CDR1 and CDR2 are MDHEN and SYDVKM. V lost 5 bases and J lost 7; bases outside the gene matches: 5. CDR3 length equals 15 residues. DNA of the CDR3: TGTGCCAGCAGTAGGGGGACTAGCGGGAGTTATACGCAGTATTTT. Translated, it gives CASSRGTSGSYTQYF.

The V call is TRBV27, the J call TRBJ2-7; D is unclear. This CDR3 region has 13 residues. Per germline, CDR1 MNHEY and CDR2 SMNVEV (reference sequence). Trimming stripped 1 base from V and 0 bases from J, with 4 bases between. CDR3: CASSLLDSYEQYF. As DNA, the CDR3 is TGTGCCAGCAGTTTATTAGACTCCTACGAGCAGTACTTC.

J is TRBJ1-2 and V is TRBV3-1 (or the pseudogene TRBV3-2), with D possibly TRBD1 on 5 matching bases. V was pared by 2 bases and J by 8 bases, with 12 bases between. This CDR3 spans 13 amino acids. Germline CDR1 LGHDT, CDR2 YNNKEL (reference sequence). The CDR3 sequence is CASSQSGSGGYTF. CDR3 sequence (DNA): TGTGCCAGCAGCCAATCAGGGTCGGGAGGCTACACCTTC.

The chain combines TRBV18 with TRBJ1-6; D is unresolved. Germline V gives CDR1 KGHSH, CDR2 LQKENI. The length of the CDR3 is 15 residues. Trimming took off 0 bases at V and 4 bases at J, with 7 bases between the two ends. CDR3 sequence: CASSPPSAYNSPLHF. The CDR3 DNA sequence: TGTGCCAGCTCACCACCTTCAGCTTATAATTCACCCCTCCACTTT.

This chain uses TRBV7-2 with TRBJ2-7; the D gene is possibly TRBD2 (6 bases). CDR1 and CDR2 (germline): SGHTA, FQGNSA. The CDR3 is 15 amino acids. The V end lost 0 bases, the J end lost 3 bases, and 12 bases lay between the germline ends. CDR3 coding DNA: TGTGCCAGCAGCTTAGCAGGTAGCGGCAACTACGAGCAGTACTTC. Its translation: CASSLAGSGNYEQYF.

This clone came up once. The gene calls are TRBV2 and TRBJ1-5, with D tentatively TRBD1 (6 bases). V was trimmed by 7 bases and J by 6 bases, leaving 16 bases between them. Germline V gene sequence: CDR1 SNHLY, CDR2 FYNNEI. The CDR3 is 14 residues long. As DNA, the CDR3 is TGTGCCAGCACCGTAATACAGGGAAGTCAGCCCCAGCATTTT. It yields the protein CASTVIQGSQPQHF.

The CDR3 DNA is TGTGCCAGCAGCCCGACGTGCACAGATACGCAGTATTTT. It codes for CASSPTCTDTQYF. The chain couples TRBV5-4 to TRBJ2-3; D gene uncertain. Germline V gives CDR1 SGHNT, CDR2 YYREEE (reference sequence). The V and J ends lost 4 bases and 1 base respectively, with 7 bases between them. The CDR3 length is 13 residues.

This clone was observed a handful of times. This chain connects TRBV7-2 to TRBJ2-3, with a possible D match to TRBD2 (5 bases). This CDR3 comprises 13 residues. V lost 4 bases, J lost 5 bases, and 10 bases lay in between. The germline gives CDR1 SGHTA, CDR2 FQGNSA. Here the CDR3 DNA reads TGTGCCAGCAGCTACCCCGGAGGAGATACGCAGTATTTT. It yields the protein CASSYPGGDTQYF.

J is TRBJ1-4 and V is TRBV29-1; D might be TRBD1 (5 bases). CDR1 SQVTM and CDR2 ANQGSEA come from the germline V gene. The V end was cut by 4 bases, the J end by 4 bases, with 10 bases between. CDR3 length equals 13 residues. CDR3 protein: CSVVDSINEKLFF. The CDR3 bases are TGCAGCGTTGTTGACAGTATTAATGAAAAACTGTTTTTT.

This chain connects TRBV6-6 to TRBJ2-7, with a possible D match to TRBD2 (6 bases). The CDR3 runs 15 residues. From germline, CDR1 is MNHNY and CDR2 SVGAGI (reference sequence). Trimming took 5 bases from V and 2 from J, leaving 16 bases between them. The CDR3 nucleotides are TGTGCCAGCAGTCCCCGGGATAGCGGAACCTACGAGCAGTACTTC. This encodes CASSPRDSGTYEQYF.

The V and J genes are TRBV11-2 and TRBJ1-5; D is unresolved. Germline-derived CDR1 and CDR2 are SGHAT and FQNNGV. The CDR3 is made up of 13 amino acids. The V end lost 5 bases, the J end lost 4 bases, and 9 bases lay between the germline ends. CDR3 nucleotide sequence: TGTGCCAGCAGCCTTTCGATTAATCAGCCCCAGCATTTT. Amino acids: CASSLSINQPQHF.